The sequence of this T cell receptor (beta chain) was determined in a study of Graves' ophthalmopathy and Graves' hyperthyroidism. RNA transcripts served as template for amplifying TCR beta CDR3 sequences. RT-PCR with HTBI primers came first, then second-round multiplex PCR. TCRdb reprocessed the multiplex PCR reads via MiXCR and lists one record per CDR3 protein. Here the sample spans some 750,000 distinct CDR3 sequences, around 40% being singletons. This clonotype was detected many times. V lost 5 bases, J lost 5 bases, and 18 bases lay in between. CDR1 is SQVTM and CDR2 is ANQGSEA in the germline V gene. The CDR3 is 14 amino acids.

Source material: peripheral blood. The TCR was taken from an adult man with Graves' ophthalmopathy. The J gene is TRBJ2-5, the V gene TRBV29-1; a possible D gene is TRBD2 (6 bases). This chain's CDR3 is CSVNSWRERETQYF. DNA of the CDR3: TGCAGCGTTAACTCCTGGAGGGAGCGGGAGACCCAGTACTTC.